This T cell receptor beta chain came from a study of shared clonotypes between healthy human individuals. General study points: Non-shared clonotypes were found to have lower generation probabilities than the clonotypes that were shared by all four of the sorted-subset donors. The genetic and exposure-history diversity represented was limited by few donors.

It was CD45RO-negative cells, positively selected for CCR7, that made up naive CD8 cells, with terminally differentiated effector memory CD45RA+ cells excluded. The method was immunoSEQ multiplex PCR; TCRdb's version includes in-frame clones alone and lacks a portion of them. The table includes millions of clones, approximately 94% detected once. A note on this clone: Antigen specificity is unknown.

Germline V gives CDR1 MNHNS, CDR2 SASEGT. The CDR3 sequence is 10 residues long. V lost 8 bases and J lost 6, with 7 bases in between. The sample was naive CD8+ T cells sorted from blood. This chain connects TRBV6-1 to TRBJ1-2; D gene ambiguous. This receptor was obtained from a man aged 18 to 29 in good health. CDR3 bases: TGTGCCAGCCTTCGAGATGGCTACACCTTC. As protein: CASLRDGYTF.